One sample yielded the 21 T cell receptor beta chains listed below, sequenced in a study of a mutant IDH1 vaccine in newly diagnosed glioma. No antigen has been identified for these receptors. Time point defined: week 35, safety follow-up. Mutant IDH1 20-mer peptide, at 300 ug, made up each vaccine dose, with topical imiquimod. Clones were sequenced by immunoSEQ multiplex PCR, and TCRdb holds only the in-frame ones, with some missing. Seen here are more than 45,000 clones, about 88% observed once, and the top ten hold around 5.4%. The material sequenced was PBMCs, taken from a glioma patient whose treatment included an IDH1 peptide vaccine. All receptors derive from a woman in her 40s with glioma.

V is TRBV7-6 and J is TRBJ2-5; a weak D match, TRBD2 (6 bases). The CDR3 loop spans 16 amino acids. Trimming left V 2 bases short and J 2 bases short, with 15 bases between. The germline gives CDR1 SGHVS, CDR2 FNYEAQ. This chain's CDR3 is CASSLLLGGGQETQYF. DNA of the CDR3: TGTGCCAGCAGCTTACTTCTAGGAGGAGGGCAAGAGACCCAGTACTTC.

The chain carries TRBV19 and TRBJ1-5; the match to TRBD1 covers 10 bases. Looked up from germline, CDR1 is LNHDA and CDR2 is SQIVND (reference sequence). V lost 4 bases, J lost 6 bases, and 6 bases stayed unmatched. This CDR3 comprises 15 residues. CDR3 amino acids: CASSSRQGAAQPQHF. CDR3 bases: TGTGCCAGTAGTAGTCGACAGGGGGCGGCTCAGCCCCAGCATTTT.

The chain combines TRBV4-1 with TRBJ2-7; the D call may be TRBD1 or TRBD2 (5 bases each). The germline V gene encodes CDR1 MGHRA and CDR2 YSYEKL. The CDR3 consists of 13 residues. Trimming took 3 bases from V and 9 from J, leaving 15 bases between them. As DNA, the CDR3 is TGCGCCAGCAGCCAGGGACCTCTGGAGGCGCAGTACTTC. Translated: CASSQGPLEAQYF.

The rearrangement joins TRBV27 to TRBJ1-5; the D gene is possibly TRBD1 (6 bases). Germline V gives CDR1 MNHEY, CDR2 SMNVEV (reference sequence). Between the trimmed V and J ends, which lost 4 bases and 0 bases, there was a span of 7 bases. This CDR3 has 14 amino acids. DNA for the CDR3: TGTGCCAGCAGTTCACAGGGTAGCAATCAGCCCCAGCATTTT. Translating gives CASSSQGSNQPQHF.

The count of this clone is one. The V and J genes are TRBV4-1 and TRBJ2-7, with a tentative D call TRBD1 (6 bases). The CDR3 covers 15 residues. Germline assignment: CDR1 MGHRA and CDR2 YSYEKL. V lost 0 bases and J 3 bases, leaving 12 bases between the germline ends. CDR3 nucleotides: TGCGCCAGCAGCCAAGAGTCGGGACACCTCTACGAGCAGTACTTC. Residues: CASSQESGHLYEQYF.

The chain employs TRBV12-5 and TRBJ1-2, with D tentatively TRBD1 (5 bases). The CDR3 has 17 amino acids. Germline V lookup: CDR1 LGHNT, CDR2 FRNRAP. V was clipped by 2 bases and J by 0 bases, with 16 bases between them. The CDR3 loop reads CASGLKPLGVPNYGYTF. The CDR3 DNA follows: TGTGCTAGTGGTTTGAAACCCTTAGGGGTTCCTAACTATGGCTACACCTTC.

The chain has TRBV6-1 and TRBJ2-7; D uncertain. CDR3 length: 15 amino acids. Germline CDR1 is MNHNS and CDR2 is SASEGT. Trimming left V 1 base short and J 6 bases short, with 16 bases between. In nucleotides, the CDR3 is TGTGCCAGCAGTGAAGTTGGCGTTTTGGCGCTCGAGCAGTACTTC. Protein: CASSEVGVLALEQYF.

The chain uses TRBV7-8 and TRBJ2-5; a weak D match, TRBD2 (6 bases). The CDR3 is 13 amino acids. The V end lost 7 bases, the J end lost 0 bases, and 9 bases lay between the germline ends. Germline CDR1 and CDR2: SGHVS and FQNEAQ. Here the CDR3 DNA reads TGTGCCAGCAATCGCGGGGACCAAGAGACCCAGTACTTC. Its protein is CASNRGDQETQYF.

The rearrangement links TRBV4-1 to TRBJ2-7; 10 bases match TRBD2. CDR3 length: 15 residues. Germline CDR1 reads MGHRA; CDR2 reads YSYEKL. The V segment lost 1 base and the J segment 4 bases; nucleotides outside the gene matches: 4. CDR3 in amino acids: CASSQGPSGSYEQYF. The CDR3 DNA follows: TGCGCCAGCAGCCAAGGTCCTAGCGGGAGTTACGAGCAGTACTTC.

This chain joins TRBV2 and TRBJ1-2; TRBD1 matches at 9 bases. Losses at the gene ends were 10 bases for V and 8 bases for J; bases not matched to a gene: 14. CDR3 size: 14 residues. The germline gives CDR1 SNHLY, CDR2 FYNNEI. The CDR3 region is CATVIDRGLEGYTF. DNA of the CDR3: TGTGCCACCGTCATCGACAGGGGGTTAGAAGGCTACACCTTC.

This chain links TRBV5-1 with TRBJ2-3; D is uncertain. This CDR3 comprises 15 residues. V shed 2 bases and J shed 2 bases, with 12 bases lying between them. Germline V gene lookup returns CDR1 SGHRS and CDR2 YFSETQ. In DNA, the CDR3 is TGCGCCAGCAGCTTACCCGCGGCCCACACAGATACGCAGTATTTT. It is translated as CASSLPAAHTDTQYF.

This chain uses TRBV6-5 with TRBJ2-1; TRBD1 is a possible D gene (5 bases). Germline V gene data show CDR1 as MNHEY and CDR2 as SVGAGI. This CDR3 region has 14 residues. With 7 bases removed from V and 1 base from J, the gap between germline ends came to 11 bases. Here the CDR3 DNA reads TGTGCCAGCAAAACAGGATTGTCCTACAATGAGCAGTTCTTC. Its translation: CASKTGLSYNEQFF.

V gene TRBV6-1 combines with J gene TRBJ2-7; a weak D match, TRBD2 (8 bases). Germline V gene lookup returns CDR1 MNHNS and CDR2 SASEGT. Trimming left V 3 bases short and J 9 bases short, with 21 bases between. This CDR3 contains 15 residues. This CDR3 reads CASSDSGTELSGQYF. DNA of the CDR3: TGTGCCAGCAGTGATAGCGGGACAGAACTTTCCGGGCAGTACTTC.

V and J are TRBV5-5 and TRBJ1-1, with D hard to call. Trimming cost V 4 bases and J 0 bases, with 7 bases left between them. The CDR3 length is 13 residues. The germline V gene has CDR1 SGHKS and CDR2 YYEKEE (reference sequence). CDR3 region: CASSLGLNTEAFF. The CDR3 DNA reads TGTGCCAGCAGCCTAGGATTGAACACTGAAGCTTTCTTT.

The chain couples TRBV7-8 to TRBJ2-3; D tentatively fits TRBD1 or TRBD2 (6 bases each). Germline V gives CDR1 SGHVS, CDR2 FQNEAQ. V lost 3 bases and J 5 bases, leaving 9 bases between the germline ends. This CDR3 has 13 amino acids. This chain's CDR3 is CASSFGGQDTQYF. The DNA for the CDR3 is TGTGCCAGCAGCTTCGGGGGACAAGATACGCAGTATTTT. Drawing the rest from reference TRBV7-8 and TRBJ2-3, the complete variable domain is GAGVSQSPRYKVAKRGQDVALRCDPISGHVSLFWYQQALGQGPEFLTYFQNEAQLDKSGLPSDRFFAERPEGSVSTLKIQRTQQEDSAVYLCASSFGGQDTQYFGPGTRLTVL.

The V gene is TRBV4-2, the J gene TRBJ1-6, with no clear D. The CDR3 sequence is 17 residues long. Germline values: CDR1 LGHNA, CDR2 YNFKEQ. V was cut by 1 base and J by 0 bases, with 10 bases left in between. CDR3 region: CASSQVPWSSYNSPLHF. The DNA of the CDR3 is TGTGCCAGCAGCCAAGTTCCCTGGAGCTCCTATAATTCACCCCTCCACTTT.

V is TRBV2 and J is TRBJ2-7; D remains unclear. The CDR3 runs to 12 residues. Germline loops: CDR1 SNHLY, CDR2 FYNNEI. V dropped 5 bases and J dropped 2 bases, with 7 bases sitting between them. CDR3 in amino acids: CASSLLTYEQYF. The CDR3 DNA reads TGTGCCAGCAGTCTCTTAACCTACGAGCAGTACTTC.

This chain joins TRBV7-9 and TRBJ2-7; D gene uncertain. The CDR3 covers 12 residues. In germline, CDR1 is SEHNR, CDR2 FQNEAQ (reference sequence). V was pared by 1 base and J by 2 bases, with 3 bases between. This chain's CDR3 is CASSLEAYEQYF. Written as DNA, the CDR3 is TGTGCCAGCAGCTTAGAAGCCTACGAGCAGTACTTC.

The chain recombines TRBV6-1 with TRBJ2-2; the match to TRBD1 covers 11 bases. The CDR3 length is 16 residues. The V and J ends lost 2 bases and 7 bases, in that order; junction bases with no gene match: 6. CDR1 MNHNS and CDR2 SASEGT come from the germline V gene. The CDR3 DNA reads TGTGCCAGCAGTGAATGGGACAGGGGGTCTATCGGGGAGCTGTTTTTT. This encodes CASSEWDRGSIGELFF.

The chain carries TRBV2 and TRBJ1-4; D remains ambiguous. This CDR3 is 13 amino acids long. The V gene lost 8 bases and the J gene lost 4 bases, with 11 bases spanning the gap. Germline values: CDR1 SNHLY, CDR2 FYNNEI. The chain's CDR3 is CASQFLSNEKLFF. The CDR3 DNA follows: TGTGCCAGCCAATTCCTTAGTAATGAAAAACTGTTTTTT.

The chain joins TRBV12-5 to TRBJ2-2; the match to TRBD2 covers 14 bases. The junction had 3 bases not matched to a gene; V was cut back by 5 bases and J by 4 bases. This CDR3 has 16 amino acids. Germline V gives CDR1 LGHNT, CDR2 FRNRAP. CDR3 region: CASGKGLAGATGELFF. The CDR3 DNA follows: TGTGCTAGTGGTAAGGGACTAGCGGGAGCCACCGGGGAGCTGTTTTTT.